This TCR beta chain was documented in a study of response to subunit inactivated influenza vaccine. Points from the study as a whole: Each seasonal flu vaccination may recruit only limited new T cells, authors suggested.

This clonotype was seen a single time. Its antigen is unknown. TCRdb processed the RT-PCR reads anew with MiXCR; each CDR3 protein has one entry. The sample has approximately 530,000 distinct CDR3 sequences, 10% to 15% seen once. This CDR3 region has 15 residues. V was pared by 6 bases and J by 0 bases, with 4 bases of the junction left unmatched. The sequence was collected from a man aged 45-65 years who received an inactivated influenza vaccine. The chain uses TRBV12-3 or TRBV12-4 and TRBJ2-2; 7 bases map to TRBD1. Sequences were derived from PBMCs from blood, sampled roughly 6 weeks after vaccination. CDR3 loop: CASRATGANTGELFF. CDR3 DNA sequence: TGTGCCAGCAGGGCAACAGGGGCGAACACCGGGGAGCTGTTTTTT.